This T cell receptor beta chain was retrieved from a study of blood T cell repertoires in COVID-19. This clone was seen just once. V was cut by 4 bases and J by 2 bases, with 5 bases left in between. From germline, CDR1 is GTSNPN and CDR2 SVGIG (reference sequence). The CDR3 is made up of 12 amino acids. Only in-frame clones appear in the TCRdb table, and some are missing; sequencing was by immunoSEQ multiplex PCR. The data show about 140,000 clones, over 75% seen once. In terms of age and location, participants ranged from roughly 18 to 95 years and lived in 24 US areas. The receptor was derived from a woman aged 45-60 years who had recovered from COVID-19. The rearrangement links TRBV30 to TRBJ2-2; perhaps TRBD2 as D (5 bases). Sequenced sample: PBMCs or T cells enriched from blood (not recorded which). This chain's CDR3 is CAWTGNTGELFF. The CDR3 nucleotides are TGTGCCTGGACGGGAAACACCGGGGAGCTGTTTTTT.